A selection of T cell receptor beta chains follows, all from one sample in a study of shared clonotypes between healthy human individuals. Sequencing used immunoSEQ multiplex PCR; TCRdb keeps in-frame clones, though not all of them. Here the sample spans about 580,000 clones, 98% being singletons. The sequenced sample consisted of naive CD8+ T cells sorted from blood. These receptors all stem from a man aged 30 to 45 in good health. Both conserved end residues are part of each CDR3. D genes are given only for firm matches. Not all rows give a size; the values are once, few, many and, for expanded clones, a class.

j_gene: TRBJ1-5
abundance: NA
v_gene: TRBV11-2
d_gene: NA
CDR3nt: TGTGCCAGCAGCTTAGTGGCAGGGTTTAGCAATCAGCCCCAGCATTTT
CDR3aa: CASSLVAGFSNQPQHF

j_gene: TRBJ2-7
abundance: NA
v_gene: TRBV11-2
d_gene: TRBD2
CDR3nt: TGTGCCAGCAGCTTAGTAACGGGTCTAGCGGCCTTCTACGAGCAGTACTTC
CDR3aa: CASSLVTGLAAFYEQYF

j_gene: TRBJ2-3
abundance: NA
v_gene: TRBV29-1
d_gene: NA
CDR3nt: TGCAGCGTTGAATGGTCGATGGGCTCGGTAGATACGCAGTATTTT
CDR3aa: CSVEWSMGSVDTQYF

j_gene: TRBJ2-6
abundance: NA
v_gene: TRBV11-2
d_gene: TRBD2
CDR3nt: TGTGCCAGCAGCTCTACCGCGGGGGCTGGGGCCAACGTCCTGACTTTC
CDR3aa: CASSSTAGAGANVLTF

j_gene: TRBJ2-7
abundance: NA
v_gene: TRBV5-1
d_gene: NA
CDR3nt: TGCGCCAGCAGTGGAGGGACAGAGAACTCCTACGAGCAGTACTTC
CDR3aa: CASSGGTENSYEQYF

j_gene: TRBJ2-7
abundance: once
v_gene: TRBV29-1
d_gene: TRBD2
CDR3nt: TGCAGCGTTGAAGGGACTAGCGCCTCCTACGAGCAGTACTTC
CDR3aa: CSVEGTSASYEQYF

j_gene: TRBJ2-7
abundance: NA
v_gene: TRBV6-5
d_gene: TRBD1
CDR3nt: TGTGCCAGCAGTCGACAGGGGTCAGAGTACGAGCAGTACTTC
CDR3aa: CASSRQGSEYEQYF

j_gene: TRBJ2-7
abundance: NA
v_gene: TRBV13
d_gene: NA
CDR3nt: TGTGCCAGCAGCTTAGATTTGGGAGAGCAGTACTTC
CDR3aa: CASSLDLGEQYF

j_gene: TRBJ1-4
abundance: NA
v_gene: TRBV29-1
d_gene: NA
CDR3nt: TGCAGCGTTGAACTAGGGAACGGCGAAAAACTGTTTTTT
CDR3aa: CSVELGNGEKLFF

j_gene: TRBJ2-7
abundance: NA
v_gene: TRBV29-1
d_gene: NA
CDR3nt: TGCAGCGTTGAAGATCTCCCCTACGAGCAGTACTTC
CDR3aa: CSVEDLPYEQYF

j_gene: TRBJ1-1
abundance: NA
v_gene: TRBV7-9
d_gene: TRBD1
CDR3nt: TGTGCCAGCAGCGTAGGACAGGGGCGGGTCCCTGAAGCTTTCTTT
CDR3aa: CASSVGQGRVPEAFF

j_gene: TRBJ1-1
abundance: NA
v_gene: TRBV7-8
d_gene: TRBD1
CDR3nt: TGTGCCAGCAGCCGTTGGTCCGGGACAGCGAACACTGAAGCTTTCTTT
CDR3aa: CASSRWSGTANTEAFF

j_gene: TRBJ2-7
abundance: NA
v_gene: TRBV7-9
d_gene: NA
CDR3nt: TGTGCCAGCAGCACCCAGGTACGGTCCTACGAGCAGTACTTC
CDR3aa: CASSTQVRSYEQYF

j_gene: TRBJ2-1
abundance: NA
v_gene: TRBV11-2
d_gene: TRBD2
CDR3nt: TGTGCCAGCAGCTTAGCTAAGACTAGCGGGAGGTCCTACAATGAGCAGTTCTTC
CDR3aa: CASSLAKTSGRSYNEQFF

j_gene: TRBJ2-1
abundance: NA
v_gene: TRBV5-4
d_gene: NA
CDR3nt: TGTGCCAGCAGTACTGGGACGAATGAGCAGTTCTTC
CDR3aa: CASSTGTNEQFF